One sample yielded the 5 T cell receptor beta chains listed below, sequenced in a study of T cell repertoires in cytomegalovirus infection. TCRdb used MiXCR to reprocess the reads, holding one entry per CDR3 protein. Among nearly 650,000 distinct CDR3 sequences listed, 20% to 25% were seen once. The sequencing sample was made of CD8+ T cells from PBMCs. All receptors derive from a human donor in good health (CMV status not recorded). Some clones in this sample may be carry-over from other donors' samples.

The chain employs TRBV20-1 and TRBJ1-2; D gene uncertain. The CDR3 consists of 12 residues. Germline values: CDR1 DFQATT, CDR2 SNEGSKA (reference sequence). V shed 5 bases and J shed 3 bases, with 10 bases lying between them. The DNA of the CDR3 is TGCAGTGCTCGGACGGTAGACTATGGCTACACCTTC. The encoded protein is CSARTVDYGYTF.

This clonotype was observed a few times. This sequence joins TRBV29-1 and TRBJ1-5; D is undetermined. The CDR3 is 13 amino acids. The V and J ends lost 0 bases and 11 bases respectively, with 14 bases between them. Germline V CDR1 and CDR2: SQVTM, ANQGSEA. The CDR3 coding sequence is TGCAGCGTTGAAGATACCCAGGCTGGGTCCCAGCATTTT. Protein sequence: CSVEDTQAGSQHF.

This clonotype was observed a few times. The chain employs TRBV4-3 and TRBJ2-1; tentatively, D is TRBD2 (6 bases). V shed 4 bases and J shed 4 bases, with 14 bases lying between them. The CDR3 runs 15 residues. Germline CDR1 LGHNA, CDR2 YSLEER. CDR3 in DNA: TGCGCCAGCAGCCTCCGACTAGGCCTTTACAATGAGCAGTTCTTC. Protein: CASSLRLGLYNEQFF.

A note on this clonotype: At one of its ends the junction is not consistent with the germline gene, which may arise from a read error. This rearrangement joins TRBV29-1 to TRBJ2-1; 9 bases align to TRBD2. The CDR3 contains 15 residues. Per the germline V gene, CDR1 is SQVTM and CDR2 is ANQGSEA. The CDR3 sequence is CSVDRRGGPYNERFF. In DNA, the CDR3 is TGCAGCGTTGATCGGCGGGGGGGCCCCTACAATGAGCGGTTCTTC.

A few counts support this clonotype. The chain carries TRBV28 and TRBJ1-5; 8 nucleotides align to TRBD1. With V trimmed by 5 bases and J by 3 bases, 6 bases remained unmatched. Germline V CDR1 and CDR2: MDHEN, SYDVKM. This CDR3 region has 15 residues. CDR3 loop: CASSPPDRANQPQHF. The CDR3 DNA reads as TGTGCCAGCAGTCCTCCGGACAGGGCCAATCAGCCCCAGCATTTT. The variable domain in full, with the rest retrieved from reference TRBV28 and TRBJ1-5, is DVKVTQSSRYLVKRTGEKVFLECVQDMDHENMFWYRQDPGLGLRLIYFSYDVKMKEKGDIPEGYSVSREKKERFSLILESASTNQTSMYLCASSPPDRANQPQHFGDGTRLSIL.